This TCR beta chain is drawn from a study of blood T cell repertoires in COVID-19. The assay was immunoSEQ multiplex PCR, and TCRdb's table has in-frame clones only and misses some. The data hold under 250,000 clones, with about 83% observed a single time. Trimming removed 0 bases at V and 4 bases at J, with 6 bases between. The CDR3 loop spans 13 amino acids. From germline, CDR1 is SGHDN and CDR2 FVKESK. The receptor was derived from a man aged 50 to 59 with active or convalescent COVID-19. This chain links TRBV14 with TRBJ2-5; maybe TRBD2 (5 bases). Material: peripheral blood. The CDR3 reads CASSQDRGETQYF. The CDR3 nucleotides read TGTGCCAGCAGCCAAGATCGGGGAGAGACCCAGTACTTC.